Following are 9 T cell receptor beta chains from one sample sequenced in a study of tissue T cells after allogeneic stem cell transplantation. Generated by immunoSEQ multiplex PCR, the TCRdb table keeps only in-frame clones and is missing some. The sample shows approximately 4,000 clones, 60% to 70% of them seen only once. This specimen consisted of left colon tissue, obtained at autopsy. Receptors originate from a male donor at least 60 years old with lung cancer.

The chain links TRBV4-3 to TRBJ2-5; D is possibly TRBD2 (7 bases). Germline V gives CDR1 LGHNA, CDR2 YSLEER. CDR3 length: 16 residues. Trimming took off 1 base at V and 5 bases at J, with 17 bases between the two ends. The CDR3 nucleotides read TGCGCCAGCAGCCAAGCAGTTGGGGGGGCCGGGGAGACCCAGTACTTC. This gives the protein CASSQAVGGAGETQYF.

The V gene is TRBV27, the J gene TRBJ2-5, with D possibly TRBD2 on 6 matching bases. CDR3 length: 15 amino acids. Looked up from germline, CDR1 is MNHEY and CDR2 is SMNVEV (reference sequence). The V end lost 4 bases, the J end lost 1 base, and 13 bases lay between the germline ends. CDR3 DNA sequence: TGTGCCAGCAGTTCCGGGACTCTGCGCCAAGAGACCCAGTACTTC. Protein product: CASSSGTLRQETQYF.

The gene calls are TRBV6-2 or TRBV6-3 and TRBJ2-3, with D uncertain. The V and J ends lost 5 bases and 2 bases respectively, with 14 bases between them. This CDR3 is built from 15 residues. CDR1 MNHEY and CDR2 SVGEGT come from the germline V gene. CDR3 region: CASSPWLSSTDTQYF. The CDR3 bases are TGTGCCAGCAGTCCCTGGTTGAGCTCCACAGATACGCAGTATTTT.

This clone has just one count. The chain links TRBV12-5 to TRBJ2-1, with D perhaps being TRBD1 or TRBD2 (6 bases each). V lost 7 bases to trimming and J lost 2 bases, with 12 bases between them. This CDR3 has 14 residues. CDR1 and CDR2 (germline): LGHNT, FRNRAP. The CDR3 nucleotides are TGTGCTAGTGTAGGGGGGCAGGCCTACAATGAGCAGTTCTTC. Protein sequence: CASVGGQAYNEQFF.

The chain has TRBV6-4 and TRBJ1-2; 8 bases are a match to TRBD1. Trimming cost V 3 bases and J 8 bases; bases outside gene matches: 14. Germline CDR1 reads MRHNA; CDR2 reads SNTAGT. The CDR3 loop spans 16 amino acids. This chain's CDR3 is CASSEGGTGRADGYTF. As DNA, the CDR3 is TGTGCCAGCAGTGAGGGGGGGACAGGCAGAGCAGACGGCTACACCTTC.

The genes are TRBV6-5 and TRBJ2-1; perhaps TRBD2 as D (5 bases). V lost 10 bases, J lost 5 bases, and 21 bases lay in between. The germline V gene encodes CDR1 MNHEY and CDR2 SVGAGI. The CDR3 loop spans 15 amino acids. As DNA, the CDR3 is TGTGCCACCTCTCATTCTAGGCGGGCCAACAATGAGCAGTTCTTC. Translated: CATSHSRRANNEQFF.

The chain links TRBV5-1 to TRBJ1-1; D is ambiguous. V gave up 4 bases and J gave up 3 bases, with 13 bases separating them. Germline values: CDR1 SGHRS, CDR2 YFSETQ. The CDR3 is 14 residues long. The CDR3 here is CASSPSGPDTEAFF. CDR3 in DNA: TGCGCCAGCAGCCCGTCCGGACCGGACACTGAAGCTTTCTTT.

In its sample, this clone was seen a few times. The chain uses TRBV27 and TRBJ2-7; tentative D call: TRBD2 (5 bases). The ends were cut back, 6 bases at V and 7 bases at J, with 16 bases in the middle. CDR1 is MNHEY, CDR2 SMNVEV, per germline (reference sequence). This CDR3 is built from 13 residues. CDR3 DNA sequence: TGTGCCAGCAGCGATTACGAGCGGTGGGAGCAGTACTTC. Its translation is CASSDYERWEQYF.

V and J are TRBV7-2 and TRBJ1-5, with D perhaps TRBD1 (5 bases). V was clipped by 5 bases and J by 5 bases, with 10 bases between them. Germline CDR1 reads SGHTA; CDR2 reads FQGNSA. The CDR3 loop spans 13 amino acids. The CDR3 coding sequence is TGTGCCAGCAGCCCCCGAGGGGATCAGCCCCAGCATTTT. This sequence encodes CASSPRGDQPQHF. Filled out from reference TRBV7-2 and TRBJ1-5, the complete variable domain reads GAGVSQSPSNKVTEKGKDVELRCDPISGHTALYWYRQSLGQGLEFLIYFQGNSAPDKSGLPSDRFSAERTGGSVSTLTIQRTQQEDSAVYLCASSPRGDQPQHFGDGTRLSIL.